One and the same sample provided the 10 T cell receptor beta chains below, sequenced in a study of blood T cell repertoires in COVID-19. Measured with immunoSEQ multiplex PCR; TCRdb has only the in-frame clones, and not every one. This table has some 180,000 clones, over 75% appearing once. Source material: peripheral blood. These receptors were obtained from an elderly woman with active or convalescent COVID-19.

CDR3 protein: CASSEWGQGTDTQYF. The CDR3, as DNA: TGTGCCAGCAGTGAATGGGGACAGGGAACAGATACGCAGTATTTT. The chain carries TRBV2 and TRBJ2-3, with TRBD1 identical over 9 bases. The germline V gene encodes CDR1 SNHLY and CDR2 FYNNEI. The CDR3 consists of 15 residues. V trimming: 2 bases; J trimming: 3 bases; junction bases outside the gene matches: 3.

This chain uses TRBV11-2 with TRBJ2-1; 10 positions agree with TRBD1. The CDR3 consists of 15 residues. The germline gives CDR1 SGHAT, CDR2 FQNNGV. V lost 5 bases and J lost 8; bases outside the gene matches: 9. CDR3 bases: TGTGCCAGCAGCCTAGCCGGGACAGGGGATTATGAGCAGTTCTTC. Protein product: CASSLAGTGDYEQFF.

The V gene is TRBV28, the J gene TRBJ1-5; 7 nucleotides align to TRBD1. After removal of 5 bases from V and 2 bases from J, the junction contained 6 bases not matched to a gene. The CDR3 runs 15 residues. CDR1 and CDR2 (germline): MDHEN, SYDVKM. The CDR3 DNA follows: TGTGCCAGCAGTACCAGCGGACAGGGCAATCAGCCCCAGCATTTT. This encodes CASSTSGQGNQPQHF. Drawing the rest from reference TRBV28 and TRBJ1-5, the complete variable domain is DVKVTQSSRYLVKRTGEKVFLECVQDMDHENMFWYRQDPGLGLRLIYFSYDVKMKEKGDIPEGYSVSREKKERFSLILESASTNQTSMYLCASSTSGQGNQPQHFGDGTRLSIL.

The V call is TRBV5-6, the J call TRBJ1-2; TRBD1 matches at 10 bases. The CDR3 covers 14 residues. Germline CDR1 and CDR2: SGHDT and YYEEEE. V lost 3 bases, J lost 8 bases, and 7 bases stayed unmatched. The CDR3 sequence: CASSSGQGVRGYTF. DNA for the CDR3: TGTGCCAGCAGCTCCGGACAGGGGGTAAGAGGCTACACCTTC.

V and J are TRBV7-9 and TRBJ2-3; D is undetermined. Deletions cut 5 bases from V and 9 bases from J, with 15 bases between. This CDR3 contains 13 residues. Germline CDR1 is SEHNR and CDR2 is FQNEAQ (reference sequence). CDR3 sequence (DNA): TGTGCCAGCAGCCCAATCACTCCGAGCACGCAGTATTTT. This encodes CASSPITPSTQYF.

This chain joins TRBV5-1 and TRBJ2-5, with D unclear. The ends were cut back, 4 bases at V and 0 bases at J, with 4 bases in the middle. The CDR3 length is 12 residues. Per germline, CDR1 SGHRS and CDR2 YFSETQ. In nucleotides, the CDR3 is TGCGCCAGCAGCCTTAACCAAGAGACCCAGTACTTC. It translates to CASSLNQETQYF.

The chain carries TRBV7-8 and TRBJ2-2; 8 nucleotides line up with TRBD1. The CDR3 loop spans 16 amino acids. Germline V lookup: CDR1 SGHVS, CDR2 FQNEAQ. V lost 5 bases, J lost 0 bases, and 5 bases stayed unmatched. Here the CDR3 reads CASSARTGTNTGELFF. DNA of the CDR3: TGTGCCAGCAGCGCACGGACAGGGACGAACACCGGGGAGCTGTTTTTT.

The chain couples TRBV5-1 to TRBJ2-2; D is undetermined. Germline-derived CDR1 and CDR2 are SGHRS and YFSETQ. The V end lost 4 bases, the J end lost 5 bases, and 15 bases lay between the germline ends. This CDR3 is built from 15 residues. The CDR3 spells CASSESRRYTGELFF. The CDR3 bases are TGCGCCAGCAGCGAATCCCGTCGGTATACCGGGGAGCTGTTTTTT.

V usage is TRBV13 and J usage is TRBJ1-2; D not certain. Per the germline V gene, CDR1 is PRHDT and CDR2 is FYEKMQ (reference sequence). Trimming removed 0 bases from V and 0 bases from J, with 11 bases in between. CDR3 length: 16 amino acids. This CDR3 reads CASSLGWARANYGYTF. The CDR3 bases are TGTGCCAGCAGCTTAGGATGGGCGCGCGCTAACTATGGCTACACCTTC.

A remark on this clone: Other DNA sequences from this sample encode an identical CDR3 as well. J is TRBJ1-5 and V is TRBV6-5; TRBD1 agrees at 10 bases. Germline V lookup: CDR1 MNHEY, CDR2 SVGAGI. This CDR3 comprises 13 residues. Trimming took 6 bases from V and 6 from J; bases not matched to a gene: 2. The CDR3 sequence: CASRGQGGQPQHF. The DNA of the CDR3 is TGTGCCAGCAGAGGACAGGGGGGTCAGCCCCAGCATTTT.